This is a list of T cell receptor beta chains from one sample in a study of blood T cell repertoires in COVID-19. This table comes from immunoSEQ multiplex PCR, and its TCRdb copy is limited to in-frame clones, with some not included. The sample has fewer than 200,000 clones, about 87% seen once; the top ten hold 20% to 30%. Source material: peripheral blood. Receptors were obtained from a man aged 55 to 70 with acute or convalescent COVID-19. The CDR3 runs from the conserved cysteine through the conserved F or W. A D gene is named only where the DNA matches it firmly. The listing skips clone size in some rows; elsewhere it reads once, few, many or a size class.

.,TRBV2,.,TRBJ2-7,TGTGCCAGCAGTGAAGCGGCTAGCAGACGCTACGAGCAGTACTTC,CASSEAASRRYEQYF
.,TRBV5-5,.,TRBJ2-3,TGTGCCAGCAGCTTGGTACATCACACAGATACGCAGTATTTT,CASSLVHHTDTQYF
TRBD2,TRBV27,.,TRBJ2-7,TGTGCCAGCAGACTAGCGGGAGGATCCTACGAGCAGTACTTC,CASRLAGGSYEQYF
.,TRBV5-6,.,TRBJ1-2,TGTGCCAGCAGCTTTCCAGGGGACTATGGCTACACCTTC,CASSFPGDYGYTF
.,TRBV19,.,TRBJ2-6,TGTGCCAGTAGTATCTGGGGGCCTGGGGCCAACGTCCTGACTTTC,CASSIWGPGANVLTF
TRBD2,TRBV4-1,.,TRBJ2-2,TGCGCCAGCAGCCAAGGGAGGGGAGGGGACACCGGGGAGCTGTTTTTT,CASSQGRGGDTGELFF
.,TRBV20-1,.,TRBJ1-1,TGCAGTGCCTTTATGAACACTGAAGCTTTCTTT,CSAFMNTEAFF
.,TRBV19,.,TRBJ1-1,TGTGCCAGTAGTGGTTACAGACAGAACACTGAAGCTTTCTTT,CASSGYRQNTEAFF
.,TRBV21-1,once,TRBJ1-2,TGTGCCAGCAGCCATGGTGACAGACTTCTCTATGGCTACACCTTC,CASSHGDRLLYGYTF
.,TRBV6-1,few,TRBJ2-3,TGTGCCAGCAGTGAAGGACCGGGGTCCACAGATACGCAGTATTTT,CASSEGPGSTDTQYF
.,TRBV3-1/TRBV3-2,.,TRBJ1-2,TGTGCCAGCGCCCGGGGGAGGACTAACTATGGCTACACCTTC,CASARGRTNYGYTF
TRBD2,TRBV11-3,.,TRBJ2-7,TGTGCCAGCAGCAGACTAGCGACCTCCTACGAGCAGTACTTC,CASSRLATSYEQYF
.,TRBV10-2,.,TRBJ1-1,TGCGCCAGCCTATTGAACAGGATGGCTGAAGCTTTCTTT,CASLLNRMAEAFF
.,TRBV10-3,.,TRBJ1-4,TGTGCCATCAGTGAGTCCCAGGGTGAAAAACTGTTTTTT,CAISESQGEKLFF
.,TRBV18,few,TRBJ1-5,TGTGCCAGCTCGCCTCAATCGGGGGGGTGGCAGCCCCAGCATTTT,CASSPQSGGWQPQHF
TRBD1,TRBV7-9,.,TRBJ1-6,TGTGCCAGCAGCCCTCTGCAGGGGACAGAAAATTCACCCCTCCACTTT,CASSPLQGTENSPLHF
TRBD1,TRBV9,.,TRBJ2-2,TGTGCCAGCAGCCCGAGGGACAGGGGCGGGCCCGGGGAGCTGTTTTTT,CASSPRDRGGPGELFF
TRBD1,TRBV7-9,.,TRBJ2-3,TGTGCCAGCAGCTTTCAGGGGGCGGATACGCAGTATTTT,CASSFQGADTQYF
TRBD1,TRBV5-8,.,TRBJ1-2,TGTGCCAGCAGCTTGGCAGGGGGCGAACTAGCTAACTATGGCTACACCTTC,CASSLAGGELANYGYTF
.,TRBV7-2,.,TRBJ1-2,TGTGCCAGCAGCTCAAACAGTGTGCCCACGGGCTACACCTTC,CASSSNSVPTGYTF
TRBD2,TRBV5-1,.,TRBJ2-1,TGCGCCAGCAGCTTTCTAGCGGAGATTTACAATGAGCAGTTCTTC,CASSFLAEIYNEQFF
TRBD2,TRBV10-3,.,TRBJ2-7,TGTGCCATCACCCGACTAGCGGGAACCTACGAGCAGTACTTC,CAITRLAGTYEQYF
TRBD2,TRBV7-3,.,TRBJ2-5,TGTGCCAGCAGCTTAATGGCGGGAGAGGGGGAGACCCAGTACTTC,CASSLMAGEGETQYF
.,TRBV11-2,.,TRBJ1-2,TGTGCCAGCAGCTTACTAACAGGGTATGGCTACACCTTC,CASSLLTGYGYTF